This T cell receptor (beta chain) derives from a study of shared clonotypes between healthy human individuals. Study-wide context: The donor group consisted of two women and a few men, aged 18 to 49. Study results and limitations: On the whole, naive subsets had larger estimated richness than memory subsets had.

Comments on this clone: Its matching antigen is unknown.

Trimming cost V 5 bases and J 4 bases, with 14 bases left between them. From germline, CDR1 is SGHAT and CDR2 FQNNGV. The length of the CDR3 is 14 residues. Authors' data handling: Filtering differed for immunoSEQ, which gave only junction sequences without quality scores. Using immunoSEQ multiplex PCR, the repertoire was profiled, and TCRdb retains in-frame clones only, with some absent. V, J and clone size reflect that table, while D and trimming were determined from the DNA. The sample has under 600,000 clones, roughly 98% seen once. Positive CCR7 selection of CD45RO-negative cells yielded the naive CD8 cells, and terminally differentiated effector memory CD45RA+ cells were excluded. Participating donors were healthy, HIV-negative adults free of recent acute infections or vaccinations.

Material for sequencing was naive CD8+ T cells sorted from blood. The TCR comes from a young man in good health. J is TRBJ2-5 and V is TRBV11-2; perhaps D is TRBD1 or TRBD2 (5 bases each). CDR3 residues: CASSGTGRIETQYF. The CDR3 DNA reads TGTGCCAGCAGCGGGACCGGTAGGATAGAGACCCAGTACTTC.